This T cell receptor (beta chain) was documented in a study of blood T cell repertoires in COVID-19. About the study: The United States, Italy and Spain were the sources of the acute and convalescent COVID-19 samples. From T cells, B-cell-depleted T cells, or PBMCs came the material, which was cDNA or gDNA.

In the original analysis: From reference gene primer amplification, estimates of nucleated cell counts were derived. Here immunoSEQ multiplex PCR was the method, and the copy in TCRdb shows in-frame clones only, minus some. V and J calls and clone size are as listed in that table; D and trimming were resolved from the DNA. The sample records fewer than 50,000 clones, around 89% being singletons. This clone was seen only once. There are 13 residues in the CDR3. With 6 bases removed from V and 6 bases from J, the gap between germline ends came to 14 bases. Germline assignment: CDR1 MNHEY and CDR2 SVGAGI.

This sequence joins TRBV6-5 and TRBJ1-2, with a weak D call TRBD1 (6 bases). This TCR was sampled from a man aged 50-59 years with active COVID-19. The material sequenced was peripheral blood. As DNA, the CDR3 is TGTGCCAGCAGGGACACAGGGAGTAATGGCTACACCTTC. Protein product: CASRDTGSNGYTF.